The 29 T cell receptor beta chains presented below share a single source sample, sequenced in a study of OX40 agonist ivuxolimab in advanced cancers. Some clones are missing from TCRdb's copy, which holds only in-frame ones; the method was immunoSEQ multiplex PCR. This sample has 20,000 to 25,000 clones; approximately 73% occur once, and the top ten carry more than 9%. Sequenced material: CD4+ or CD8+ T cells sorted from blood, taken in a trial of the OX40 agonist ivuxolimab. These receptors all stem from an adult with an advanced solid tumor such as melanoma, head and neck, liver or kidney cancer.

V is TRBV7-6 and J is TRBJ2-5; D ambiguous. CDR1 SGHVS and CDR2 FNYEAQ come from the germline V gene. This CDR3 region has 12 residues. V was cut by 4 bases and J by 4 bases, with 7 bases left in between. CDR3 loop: CASSSRRETQYF. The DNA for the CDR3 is TGTGCCAGCAGCTCTAGGCGAGAGACCCAGTACTTC.

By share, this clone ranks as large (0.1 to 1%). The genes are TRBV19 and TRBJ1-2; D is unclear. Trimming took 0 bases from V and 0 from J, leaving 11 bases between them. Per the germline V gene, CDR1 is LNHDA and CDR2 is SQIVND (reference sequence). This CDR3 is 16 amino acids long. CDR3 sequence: CASSIDQSTSNYGYTF. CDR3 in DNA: TGTGCCAGTAGTATAGATCAATCGACATCTAACTATGGCTACACCTTC.

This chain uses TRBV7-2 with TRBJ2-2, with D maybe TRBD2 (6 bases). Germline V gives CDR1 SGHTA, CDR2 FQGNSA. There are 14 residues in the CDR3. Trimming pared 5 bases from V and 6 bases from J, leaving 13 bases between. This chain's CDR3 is CASSLRSGAGELFF. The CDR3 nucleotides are TGTGCCAGCAGCCTCCGTTCGGGGGCCGGGGAGCTGTTTTTT.

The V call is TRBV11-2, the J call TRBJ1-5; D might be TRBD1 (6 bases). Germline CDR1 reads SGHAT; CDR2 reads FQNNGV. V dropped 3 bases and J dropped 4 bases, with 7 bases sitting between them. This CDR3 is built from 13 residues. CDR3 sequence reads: CASSFTGNQPQHF. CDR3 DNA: TGTGCCAGCAGCTTTACAGGGAATCAGCCCCAGCATTTT.

This chain's CDR3 is CASSQEGRTGYGYTF. DNA for the CDR3: TGTGCCAGCAGCCAAGAAGGGAGGACAGGTTATGGCTACACCTTC. The chain joins TRBV14 to TRBJ1-2; TRBD1 matches at 7 bases. With 0 bases clipped from V and 5 bases from J, the junction kept 6 bases outside the gene matches. From germline, CDR1 is SGHDN and CDR2 FVKESK. The CDR3 covers 15 residues.

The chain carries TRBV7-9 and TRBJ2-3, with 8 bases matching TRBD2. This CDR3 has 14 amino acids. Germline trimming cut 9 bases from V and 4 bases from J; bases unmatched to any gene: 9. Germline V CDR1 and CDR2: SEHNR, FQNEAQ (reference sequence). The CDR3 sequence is CASLPGLVSDTQYF. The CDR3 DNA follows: TGTGCCAGTCTTCCGGGACTAGTTTCAGATACGCAGTATTTT.

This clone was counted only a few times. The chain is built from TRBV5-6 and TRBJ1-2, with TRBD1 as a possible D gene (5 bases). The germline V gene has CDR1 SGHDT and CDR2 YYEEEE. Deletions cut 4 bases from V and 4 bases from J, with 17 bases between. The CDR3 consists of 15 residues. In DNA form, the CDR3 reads TGTGCCAGCAGCCCCCGAGTCGGGACGGGCTATGGCTACACCTTC. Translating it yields CASSPRVGTGYGYTF.

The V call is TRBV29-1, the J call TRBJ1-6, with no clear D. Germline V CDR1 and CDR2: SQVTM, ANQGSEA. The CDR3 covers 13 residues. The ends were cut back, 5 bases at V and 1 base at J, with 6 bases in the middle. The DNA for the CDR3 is TGCAGCGTTCAGGTGTCCTATAATTCACCCCTCCACTTT. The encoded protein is CSVQVSYNSPLHF.

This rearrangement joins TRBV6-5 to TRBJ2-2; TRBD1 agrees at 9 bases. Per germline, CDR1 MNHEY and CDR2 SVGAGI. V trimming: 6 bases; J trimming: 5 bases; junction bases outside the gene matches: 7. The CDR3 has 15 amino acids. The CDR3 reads CASSQGQGNTGELFF. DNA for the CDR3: TGTGCCAGCAGCCAGGGACAGGGTAATACCGGGGAGCTGTTTTTT.

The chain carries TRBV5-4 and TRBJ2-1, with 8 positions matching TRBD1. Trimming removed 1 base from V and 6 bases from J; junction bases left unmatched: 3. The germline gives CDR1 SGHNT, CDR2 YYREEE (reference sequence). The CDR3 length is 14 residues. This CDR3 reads CASSLQGASNEQFF. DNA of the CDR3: TGTGCCAGCAGCTTGCAGGGGGCGAGCAATGAGCAGTTCTTC.

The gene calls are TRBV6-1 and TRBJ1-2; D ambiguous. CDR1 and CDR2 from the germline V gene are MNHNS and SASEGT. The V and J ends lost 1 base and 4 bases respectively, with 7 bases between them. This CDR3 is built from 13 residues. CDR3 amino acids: CASSEGIGYGYTF. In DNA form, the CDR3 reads TGTGCCAGCAGTGAAGGGATCGGCTATGGCTACACCTTC.

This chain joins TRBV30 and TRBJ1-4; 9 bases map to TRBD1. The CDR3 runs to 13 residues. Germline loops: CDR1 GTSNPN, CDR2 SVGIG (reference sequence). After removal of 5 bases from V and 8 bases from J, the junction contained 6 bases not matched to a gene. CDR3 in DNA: TGTGCCTGGGGTCGGGACAGGGACGAAAAACTGTTTTTT. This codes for CAWGRDRDEKLFF.

The CDR3 spells CASTIQETQYF. The CDR3 DNA follows: TGTGCCAGCACTATACAAGAGACCCAGTACTTC. This chain connects TRBV2 to TRBJ2-5; no clear D. Germline V lookup: CDR1 SNHLY, CDR2 FYNNEI. The V end lost 7 bases, the J end lost 2 bases, and 5 bases lay between the germline ends. CDR3 length: 11 amino acids.

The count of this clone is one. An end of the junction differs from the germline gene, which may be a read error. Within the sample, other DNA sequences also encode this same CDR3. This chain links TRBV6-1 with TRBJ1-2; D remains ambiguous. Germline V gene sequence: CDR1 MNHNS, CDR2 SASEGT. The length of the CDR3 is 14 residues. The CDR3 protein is CASSSEYGRRSYTF. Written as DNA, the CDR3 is TGTGCCAGCAGTTCGGAGTATGGCAGAAGAAGCTATACCTTC.

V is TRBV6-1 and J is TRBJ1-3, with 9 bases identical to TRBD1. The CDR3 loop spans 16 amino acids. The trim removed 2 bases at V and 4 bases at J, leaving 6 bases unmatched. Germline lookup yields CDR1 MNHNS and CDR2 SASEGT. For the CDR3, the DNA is TGTGCCAGCAGTGAAAACAGGGGGCGGAGAGGAAACACCATATATTTT. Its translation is CASSENRGRRGNTIYF.

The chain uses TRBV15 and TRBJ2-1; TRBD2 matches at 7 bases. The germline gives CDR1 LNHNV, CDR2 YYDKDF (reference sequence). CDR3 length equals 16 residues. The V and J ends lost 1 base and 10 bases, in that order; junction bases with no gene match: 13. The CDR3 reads CATSRGTLGLVSEQFF. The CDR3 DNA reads TGTGCCACCAGCAGAGGTACACTTGGACTAGTATCCGAGCAGTTCTTC.

The CDR3 coding sequence is TGTGCCAGTAGTACTACGGGGGGGTGTGGTGAGCAGTTCTTC. Its protein product is CASSTTGGCGEQFF. The J gene is TRBJ2-1, the V gene TRBV19; TRBD2 agrees at 8 bases. CDR1 is LNHDA, CDR2 SQIVND, per germline (reference sequence). The CDR3 extends over 14 amino acids. The trim removed 4 bases at V and 9 bases at J, leaving 8 bases unmatched.

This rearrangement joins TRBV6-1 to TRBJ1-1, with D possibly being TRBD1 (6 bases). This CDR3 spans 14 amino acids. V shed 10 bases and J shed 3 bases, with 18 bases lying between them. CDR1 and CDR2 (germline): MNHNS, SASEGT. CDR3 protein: CATSERAGDTEAFF. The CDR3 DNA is TGTGCCACCTCTGAACGCGCAGGGGACACTGAAGCTTTCTTT.

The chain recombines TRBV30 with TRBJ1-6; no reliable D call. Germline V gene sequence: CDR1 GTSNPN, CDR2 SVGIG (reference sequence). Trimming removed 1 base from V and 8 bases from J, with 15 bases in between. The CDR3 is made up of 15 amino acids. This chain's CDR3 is CAWSDGRTDYSPLHF. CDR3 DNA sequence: TGTGCCTGGAGTGACGGAAGGACGGACTATTCACCCCTCCACTTT.

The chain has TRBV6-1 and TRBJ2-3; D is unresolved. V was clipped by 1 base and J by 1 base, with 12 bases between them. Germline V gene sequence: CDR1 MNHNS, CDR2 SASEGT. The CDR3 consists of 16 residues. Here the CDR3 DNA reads TGTGCCAGCAGTGAAGAACCCGAGTGGGGCACAGATACGCAGTATTTT. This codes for CASSEEPEWGTDTQYF.

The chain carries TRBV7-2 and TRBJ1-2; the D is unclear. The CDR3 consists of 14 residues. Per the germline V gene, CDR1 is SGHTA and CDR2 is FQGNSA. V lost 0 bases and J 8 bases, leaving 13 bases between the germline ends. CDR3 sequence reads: CASSLAEDSGGYTF. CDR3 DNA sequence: TGTGCCAGCAGCTTAGCAGAGGACTCGGGCGGCTACACCTTC. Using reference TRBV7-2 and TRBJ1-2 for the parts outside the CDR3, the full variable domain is GAGVSQSPSNKVTEKGKDVELRCDPISGHTALYWYRQSLGQGLEFLIYFQGNSAPDKSGLPSDRFSAERTGGSVSTLTIQRTQQEDSAVYLCASSLAEDSGGYTFGSGTRLTVV.

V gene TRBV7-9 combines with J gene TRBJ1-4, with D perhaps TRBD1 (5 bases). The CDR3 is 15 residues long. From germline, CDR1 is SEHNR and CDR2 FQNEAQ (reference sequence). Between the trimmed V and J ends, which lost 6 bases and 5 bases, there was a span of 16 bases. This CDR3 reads CASSPGTSFNEKLFF. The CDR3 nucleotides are TGTGCCAGCAGTCCCGGGACCTCCTTCAATGAAAAACTGTTTTTT.

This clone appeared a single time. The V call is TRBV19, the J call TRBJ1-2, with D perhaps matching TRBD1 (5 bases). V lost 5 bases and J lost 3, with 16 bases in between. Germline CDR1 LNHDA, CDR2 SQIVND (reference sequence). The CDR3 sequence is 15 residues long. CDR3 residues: CASSDRDRRDYGYTF. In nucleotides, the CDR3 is TGTGCCAGTAGTGACCGGGACCGCAGAGACTATGGCTACACCTTC. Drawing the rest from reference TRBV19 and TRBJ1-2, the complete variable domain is DGGITQSPKYLFRKEGQNVTLSCEQNLNHDAMYWYRQDPGQGLRLIYYSQIVNDFQKGDIAEGYSVSREKKESFPLTVTSAQKNPTAFYLCASSDRDRRDYGYTFGSGTRLTVV.

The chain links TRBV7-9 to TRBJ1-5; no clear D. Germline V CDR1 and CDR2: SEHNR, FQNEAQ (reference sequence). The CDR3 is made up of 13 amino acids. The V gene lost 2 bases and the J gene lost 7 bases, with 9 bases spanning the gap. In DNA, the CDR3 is TGTGCCAGCAGCTTAAACAGAAAACAGCCCCAGCATTTT. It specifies CASSLNRKQPQHF.

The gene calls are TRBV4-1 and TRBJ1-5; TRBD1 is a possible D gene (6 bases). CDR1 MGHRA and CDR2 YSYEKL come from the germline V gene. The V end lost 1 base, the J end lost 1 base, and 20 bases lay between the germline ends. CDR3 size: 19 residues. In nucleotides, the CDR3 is TGCGCCAGCAGCCAAGCCCCCGGGACCGAAGGGGGGAGCAATCAGCCCCAGCATTTT. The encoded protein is CASSQAPGTEGGSNQPQHF.

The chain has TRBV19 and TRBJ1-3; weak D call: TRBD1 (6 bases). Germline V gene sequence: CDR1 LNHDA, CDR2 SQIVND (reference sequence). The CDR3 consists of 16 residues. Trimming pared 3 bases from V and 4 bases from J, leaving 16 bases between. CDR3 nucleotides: TGTGCCAGTAGTATTTCGGGGGCGAAGAACGGAAACACCATATATTTT. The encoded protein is CASSISGAKNGNTIYF.

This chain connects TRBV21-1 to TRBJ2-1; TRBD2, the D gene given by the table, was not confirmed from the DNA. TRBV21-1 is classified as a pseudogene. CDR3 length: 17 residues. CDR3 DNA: TGTGCCAGCAGCAAAGGCGTATGGCTAGGCGTCCTCAATGAGCAGTTCTTC. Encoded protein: CASSKGVWLGVLNEQFF.

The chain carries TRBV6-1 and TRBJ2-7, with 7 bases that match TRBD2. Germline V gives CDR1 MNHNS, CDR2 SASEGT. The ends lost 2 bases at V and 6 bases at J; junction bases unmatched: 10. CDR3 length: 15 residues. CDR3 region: CASSETWGGAREQYF. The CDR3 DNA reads TGTGCCAGCAGTGAAACCTGGGGGGGAGCTCGCGAGCAGTACTTC.

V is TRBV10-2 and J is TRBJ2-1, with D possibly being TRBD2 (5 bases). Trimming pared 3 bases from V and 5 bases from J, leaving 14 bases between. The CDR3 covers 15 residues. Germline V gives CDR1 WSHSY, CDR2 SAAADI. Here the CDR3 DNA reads TGCGCCAGCAGTGAAATAATAGGACTCGACAATGAGCAGTTCTTC. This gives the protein CASSEIIGLDNEQFF.